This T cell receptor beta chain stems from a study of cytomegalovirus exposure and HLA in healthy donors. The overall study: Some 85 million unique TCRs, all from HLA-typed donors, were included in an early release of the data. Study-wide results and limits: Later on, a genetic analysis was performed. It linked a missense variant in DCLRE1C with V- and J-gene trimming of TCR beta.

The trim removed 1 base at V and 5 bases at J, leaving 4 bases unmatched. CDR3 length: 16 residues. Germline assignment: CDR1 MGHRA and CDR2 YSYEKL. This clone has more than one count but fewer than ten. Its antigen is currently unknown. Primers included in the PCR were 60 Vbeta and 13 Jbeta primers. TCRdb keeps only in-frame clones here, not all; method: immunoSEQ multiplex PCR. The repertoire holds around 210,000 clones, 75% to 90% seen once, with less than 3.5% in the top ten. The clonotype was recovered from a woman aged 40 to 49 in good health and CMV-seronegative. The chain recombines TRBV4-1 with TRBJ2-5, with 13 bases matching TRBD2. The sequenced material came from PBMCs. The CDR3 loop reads CASSQGGLAGRETQYF. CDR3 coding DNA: TGCGCCAGCAGCCAAGGGGGACTAGCGGGAAGGGAGACCCAGTACTTC.